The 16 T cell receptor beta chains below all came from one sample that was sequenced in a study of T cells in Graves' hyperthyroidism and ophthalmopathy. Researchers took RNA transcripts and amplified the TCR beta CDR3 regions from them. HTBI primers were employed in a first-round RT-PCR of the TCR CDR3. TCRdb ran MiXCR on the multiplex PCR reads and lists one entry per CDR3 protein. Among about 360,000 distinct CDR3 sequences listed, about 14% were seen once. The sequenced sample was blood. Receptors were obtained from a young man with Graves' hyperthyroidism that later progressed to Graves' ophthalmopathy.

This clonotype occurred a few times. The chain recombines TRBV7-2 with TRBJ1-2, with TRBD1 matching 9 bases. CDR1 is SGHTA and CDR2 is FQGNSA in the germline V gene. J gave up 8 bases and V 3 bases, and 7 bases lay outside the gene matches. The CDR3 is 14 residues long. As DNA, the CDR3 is TGTGCCAGCAGCTTGAGGGGACAGGGAAGGGGCTACACCTTC. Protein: CASSLRGQGRGYTF.

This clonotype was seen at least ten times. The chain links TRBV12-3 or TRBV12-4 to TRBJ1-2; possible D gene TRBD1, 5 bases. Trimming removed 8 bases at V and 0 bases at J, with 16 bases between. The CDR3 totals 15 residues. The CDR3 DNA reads TGTGCCAGCGCCCAGGGCAGTCCAGCTAACTATGGCTACACCTTC. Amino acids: CASAQGSPANYGYTF.

CDR3 residues: CASSLSTEGALGYTF. For the CDR3, the DNA is TGTGCCAGCAGTTTATCGACGGAGGGGGCATTAGGCTACACCTTC. The chain links TRBV27 to TRBJ1-2; 7 bases fit TRBD1. Trimming cost V 0 bases and J 8 bases; bases outside gene matches: 9. The germline V gene encodes CDR1 MNHEY and CDR2 SMNVEV (reference sequence). The CDR3 extends over 15 amino acids.

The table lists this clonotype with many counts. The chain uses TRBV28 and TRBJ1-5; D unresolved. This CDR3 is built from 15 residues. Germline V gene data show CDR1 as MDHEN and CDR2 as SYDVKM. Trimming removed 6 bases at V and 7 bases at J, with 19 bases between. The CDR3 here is CASSPGKQAWQPQHF. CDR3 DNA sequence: TGTGCCAGCAGCCCGGGTAAACAAGCGTGGCAGCCCCAGCATTTT.

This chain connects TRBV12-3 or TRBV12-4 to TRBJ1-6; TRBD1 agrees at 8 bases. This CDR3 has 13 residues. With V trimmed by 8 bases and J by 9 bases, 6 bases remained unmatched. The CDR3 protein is CASLGQVGSPLHF. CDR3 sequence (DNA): TGTGCCAGCCTGGGACAGGTGGGTTCACCCCTCCACTTT.

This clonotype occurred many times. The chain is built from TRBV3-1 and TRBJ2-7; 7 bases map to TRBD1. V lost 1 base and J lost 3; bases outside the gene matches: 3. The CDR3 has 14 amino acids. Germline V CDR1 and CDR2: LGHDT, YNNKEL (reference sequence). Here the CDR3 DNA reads TGTGCCAGCAGCCAAGCCCCAGGGGGCTACGAGCAGTACTTC. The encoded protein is CASSQAPGGYEQYF.

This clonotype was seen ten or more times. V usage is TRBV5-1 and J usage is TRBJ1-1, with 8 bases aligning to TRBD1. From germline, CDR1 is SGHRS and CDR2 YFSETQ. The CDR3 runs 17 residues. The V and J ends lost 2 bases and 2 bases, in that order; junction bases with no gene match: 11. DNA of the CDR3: TGCGCCAGCAGCTTTCGGTTGGGACAGGAGATTAACACTGAAGCTTTCTTT. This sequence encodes CASSFRLGQEINTEAFF.

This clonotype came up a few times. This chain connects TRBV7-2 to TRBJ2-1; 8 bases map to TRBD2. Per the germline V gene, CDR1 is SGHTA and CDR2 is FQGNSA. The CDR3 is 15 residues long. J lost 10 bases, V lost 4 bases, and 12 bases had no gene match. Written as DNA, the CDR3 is TGTGCCAGCAGCTCCGGACTAGCACCTAAGAGGGAGCAGTTCTTC. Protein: CASSSGLAPKREQFF.

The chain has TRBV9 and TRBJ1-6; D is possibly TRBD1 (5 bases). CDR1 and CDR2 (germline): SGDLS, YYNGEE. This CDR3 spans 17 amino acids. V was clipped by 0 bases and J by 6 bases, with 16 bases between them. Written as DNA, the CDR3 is TGTGCCAGCAGCGTAGACTCTAGCGGGGCCACTAATTCACCCCTCCACTTT. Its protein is CASSVDSSGATNSPLHF.

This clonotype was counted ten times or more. CDR3 sequence reads: CASSERGRRSNIGEKLFF. The CDR3 bases are TGTGCCAGCAGTGAAAGGGGACGGAGGTCTAATATCGGTGAAAAACTGTTTTTT. The J gene is TRBJ1-4, the V gene TRBV2; perhaps TRBD1 as D (5 bases). Germline-derived CDR1 and CDR2 are SNHLY and FYNNEI. Trimming cost V 2 bases and J 7 bases, with 23 bases left between them. The CDR3 contains 18 residues. Using reference TRBV2 and TRBJ1-4 for the parts outside the CDR3, the full variable domain is EPEVTQTPSHQVTQMGQEVILRCVPISNHLYFYWYRQILGQKVEFLVSFYNNEISEKSEIFDDQFSVERPDGSNFTLKIRSTKLEDSAMYFCASSERGRRSNIGEKLFFGSGTQLSVL.

This CDR3 reads CASSLGRGVRETQYF. The CDR3 DNA follows: TGCGCCAGCAGCCTAGGGAGGGGGGTCCGGGAGACCCAGTACTTC. V usage is TRBV5-1 and J usage is TRBJ2-5; D might be TRBD2 (7 bases). The CDR3 runs 15 residues. Trimming left V 4 bases short and J 5 bases short, with 18 bases between. Germline V lookup: CDR1 SGHRS, CDR2 YFSETQ.

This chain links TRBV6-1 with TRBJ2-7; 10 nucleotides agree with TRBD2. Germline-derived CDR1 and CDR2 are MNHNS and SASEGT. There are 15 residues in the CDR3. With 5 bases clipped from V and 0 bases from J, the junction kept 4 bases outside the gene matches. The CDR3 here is CASSQTSGASYEQYF. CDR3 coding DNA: TGTGCCAGCAGTCAAACTAGCGGGGCCTCCTACGAGCAGTACTTC.

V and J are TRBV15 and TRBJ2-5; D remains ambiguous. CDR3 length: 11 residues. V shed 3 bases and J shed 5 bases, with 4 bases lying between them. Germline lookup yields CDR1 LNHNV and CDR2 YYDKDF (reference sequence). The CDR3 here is CATSSRETQYF. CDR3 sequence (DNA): TGTGCCACCAGCAGTCGTGAGACCCAGTACTTC. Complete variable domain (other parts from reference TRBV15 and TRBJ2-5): DAMVIQNPRYQVTQFGKPVTLSCSQTLNHNVMYWYQQKSSQAPKLLFHYYDKDFNNEADTPDNFQSRRPNTSFCFLDIRSPGLGDTAMYLCATSSRETQYFGPGTRLLVL.

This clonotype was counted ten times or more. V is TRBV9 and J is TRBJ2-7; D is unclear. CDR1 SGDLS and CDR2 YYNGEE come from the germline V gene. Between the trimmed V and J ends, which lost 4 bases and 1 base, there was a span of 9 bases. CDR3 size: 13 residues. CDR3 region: CASSLHTSYEQYF. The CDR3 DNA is TGTGCCAGCAGCCTCCATACTTCCTACGAGCAGTACTTC. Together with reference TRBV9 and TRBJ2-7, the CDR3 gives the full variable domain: DSGVTQTPKHLITATGQRVTLRCSPRSGDLSVYWYQQSLDQGLQFLIQYYNGEERAKGNILERFSAQQFPDLHSELNLSSLELGDSALYFCASSLHTSYEQYFGPGTRLTVT.

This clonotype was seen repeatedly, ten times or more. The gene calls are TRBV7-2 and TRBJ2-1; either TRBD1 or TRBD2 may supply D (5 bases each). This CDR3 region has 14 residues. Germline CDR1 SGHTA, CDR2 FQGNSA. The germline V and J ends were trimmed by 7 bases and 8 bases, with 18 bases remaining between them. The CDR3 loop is CASTQTLGDHEQFF. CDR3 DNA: TGTGCCAGCACCCAAACCCTAGGGGACCATGAGCAGTTCTTC. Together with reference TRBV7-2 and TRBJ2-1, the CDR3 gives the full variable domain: GAGVSQSPSNKVTEKGKDVELRCDPISGHTALYWYRQSLGQGLEFLIYFQGNSAPDKSGLPSDRFSAERTGGSVSTLTIQRTQQEDSAVYLCASTQTLGDHEQFFGPGTRLTVL.

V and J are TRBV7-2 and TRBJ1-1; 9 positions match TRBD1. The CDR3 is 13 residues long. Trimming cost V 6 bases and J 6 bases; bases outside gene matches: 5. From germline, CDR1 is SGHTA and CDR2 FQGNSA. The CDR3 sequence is CASRGQGSPEAFF. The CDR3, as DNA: TGTGCCAGCAGGGGACAGGGATCACCTGAAGCTTTCTTT.